This T cell receptor beta chain stems from a study of T cell changes during pregnancy in multiple sclerosis. The table came from immunoSEQ multiplex PCR; TCRdb's copy has only in-frame clones and leaves some out. Here the sample spans some 52,000 clones, over 80% being singletons. The J segment lost 9 bases and the V segment lost 4 bases, leaving 8 bases of the junction unmatched. This CDR3 spans 15 amino acids. Germline V lookup: CDR1 SGHRS, CDR2 YFSETQ. Sequences were derived from CD4+ T cells from peripheral blood mononuclear cells, sampled in the third trimester of pregnancy. This chain connects TRBV5-1 to TRBJ1-6, with 9 bases identical to TRBD1. The TCR was taken from a female donor with multiple sclerosis, enrolled in a pregnancy study. CDR3 sequence: CASSLMTGGGSPLHF. The CDR3 nucleotides are TGCGCCAGCAGCCTGATGACAGGGGGTGGTTCACCCCTCCACTTT. Full variable domain (outside the CDR3, taken from reference TRBV5-1 and TRBJ1-6): KAGVTQTPRYLIKTRGQQVTLSCSPISGHRSVSWYQQTPGQGLQFLFEYFSETQRNKGNFPGRFSGRQFSNSRSEMNVSTLELGDSALYLCASSLMTGGGSPLHFGNGTRLTVT.